This is a list of T cell receptor beta chains from one sample in a study of blood T cell repertoires in COVID-19. Profiling relied on immunoSEQ multiplex PCR, and the TCRdb table lists in-frame clones only, not all of them. The sample yields approximately 93,000 clones, about 78% seen once. The source material was peripheral blood. These receptors all stem from a woman older than 75 with acute or convalescent COVID-19. Both conserved end residues are part of each CDR3. The D gene is left open where the match is weak. The listing skips clone size in some rows; elsewhere it reads once, few, many or a size class.

j_gene | d_gene | abundance | v_gene | CDR3nt | CDR3aa
TRBJ1-6 | . | . | TRBV28 | TGTGCCAGCAGCCGCACTACAGGGAATTCACCCCTCCACTTT | CASSRTTGNSPLHF
TRBJ2-2 | . | . | TRBV11-1 | TGTGCCAGCAGCTTCTGGGGGAGGTCGAACACCGGGGAGCTGTTTTTT | CASSFWGRSNTGELFF
TRBJ2-1 | . | once | TRBV9 | TGTGCCAGCAGCGTAGGACAGTACTCTACCTACAATGAGCAGTTCTTC | CASSVGQYSTYNEQFF
TRBJ2-7 | . | . | TRBV15 | TGTGCCACCAGCAGAGATCCGGGCTACGAGCAGTACTTC | CATSRDPGYEQYF
TRBJ2-5 | TRBD2 | . | TRBV7-2 | TGTGCCAGCAGCTTAAGTTGGCGGGGGCAAGAGACCCAGTACTTC | CASSLSWRGQETQYF
TRBJ1-5 | TRBD1 | . | TRBV3-1/TRBV3-2 | TGTGCCAGCAGCCCCGGGACAGTTAAAGACCAGCCCCAGCATTTT | CASSPGTVKDQPQHF
TRBJ1-6 | . | many | TRBV5-4 | TGTGCCAGCAGCACTACCGGGATTTCACCCCTCCACTTT | CASSTTGISPLHF
TRBJ1-2 | TRBD1 | . | TRBV9 | TGTGCCAGCAGCTCTTCCGGGACAGGGGACTATGGCTACACCTTC | CASSSSGTGDYGYTF
TRBJ1-2 | . | . | TRBV7-8 | TGTGCCAGCAGCTCAGGGGTCTATGGCTACACCTTC | CASSSGVYGYTF
TRBJ1-2 | TRBD1 | . | TRBV2 | TGTGCCAGCAAGCGTAATGGGGGACAGGGTCCCACCAGCTATGGCTACACCTTC | CASKRNGGQGPTSYGYTF
TRBJ1-6 | . | . | TRBV6-5 | TGTGCCAGCCGTCCAGGGGAGTGGGGGGGTTCACCCCTCCACTTT | CASRPGEWGGSPLHF
TRBJ1-5 | TRBD1 | . | TRBV7-2 | TGTGCCAGCAGCTTAAGGGGGCAAGTGAATCAGCCCCAGCATTTT | CASSLRGQVNQPQHF
TRBJ1-2 | TRBD1 | once | TRBV15 | TGTGCCACCAGCGCGCAGACAGGGGGGTCGTCAGGCTACACCTTC | CATSAQTGGSSGYTF
TRBJ1-2 | . | . | TRBV5-6 | TGTGCCAGCAGCTCGGAGACCCAACGATACGATGGCTACACCTTC | CASSSETQRYDGYTF
TRBJ1-5 | . | . | TRBV5-6 | TGTGCCAGCAGCCCCGGGCGGGCTCAGCCCCAGCATTTT | CASSPGRAQPQHF